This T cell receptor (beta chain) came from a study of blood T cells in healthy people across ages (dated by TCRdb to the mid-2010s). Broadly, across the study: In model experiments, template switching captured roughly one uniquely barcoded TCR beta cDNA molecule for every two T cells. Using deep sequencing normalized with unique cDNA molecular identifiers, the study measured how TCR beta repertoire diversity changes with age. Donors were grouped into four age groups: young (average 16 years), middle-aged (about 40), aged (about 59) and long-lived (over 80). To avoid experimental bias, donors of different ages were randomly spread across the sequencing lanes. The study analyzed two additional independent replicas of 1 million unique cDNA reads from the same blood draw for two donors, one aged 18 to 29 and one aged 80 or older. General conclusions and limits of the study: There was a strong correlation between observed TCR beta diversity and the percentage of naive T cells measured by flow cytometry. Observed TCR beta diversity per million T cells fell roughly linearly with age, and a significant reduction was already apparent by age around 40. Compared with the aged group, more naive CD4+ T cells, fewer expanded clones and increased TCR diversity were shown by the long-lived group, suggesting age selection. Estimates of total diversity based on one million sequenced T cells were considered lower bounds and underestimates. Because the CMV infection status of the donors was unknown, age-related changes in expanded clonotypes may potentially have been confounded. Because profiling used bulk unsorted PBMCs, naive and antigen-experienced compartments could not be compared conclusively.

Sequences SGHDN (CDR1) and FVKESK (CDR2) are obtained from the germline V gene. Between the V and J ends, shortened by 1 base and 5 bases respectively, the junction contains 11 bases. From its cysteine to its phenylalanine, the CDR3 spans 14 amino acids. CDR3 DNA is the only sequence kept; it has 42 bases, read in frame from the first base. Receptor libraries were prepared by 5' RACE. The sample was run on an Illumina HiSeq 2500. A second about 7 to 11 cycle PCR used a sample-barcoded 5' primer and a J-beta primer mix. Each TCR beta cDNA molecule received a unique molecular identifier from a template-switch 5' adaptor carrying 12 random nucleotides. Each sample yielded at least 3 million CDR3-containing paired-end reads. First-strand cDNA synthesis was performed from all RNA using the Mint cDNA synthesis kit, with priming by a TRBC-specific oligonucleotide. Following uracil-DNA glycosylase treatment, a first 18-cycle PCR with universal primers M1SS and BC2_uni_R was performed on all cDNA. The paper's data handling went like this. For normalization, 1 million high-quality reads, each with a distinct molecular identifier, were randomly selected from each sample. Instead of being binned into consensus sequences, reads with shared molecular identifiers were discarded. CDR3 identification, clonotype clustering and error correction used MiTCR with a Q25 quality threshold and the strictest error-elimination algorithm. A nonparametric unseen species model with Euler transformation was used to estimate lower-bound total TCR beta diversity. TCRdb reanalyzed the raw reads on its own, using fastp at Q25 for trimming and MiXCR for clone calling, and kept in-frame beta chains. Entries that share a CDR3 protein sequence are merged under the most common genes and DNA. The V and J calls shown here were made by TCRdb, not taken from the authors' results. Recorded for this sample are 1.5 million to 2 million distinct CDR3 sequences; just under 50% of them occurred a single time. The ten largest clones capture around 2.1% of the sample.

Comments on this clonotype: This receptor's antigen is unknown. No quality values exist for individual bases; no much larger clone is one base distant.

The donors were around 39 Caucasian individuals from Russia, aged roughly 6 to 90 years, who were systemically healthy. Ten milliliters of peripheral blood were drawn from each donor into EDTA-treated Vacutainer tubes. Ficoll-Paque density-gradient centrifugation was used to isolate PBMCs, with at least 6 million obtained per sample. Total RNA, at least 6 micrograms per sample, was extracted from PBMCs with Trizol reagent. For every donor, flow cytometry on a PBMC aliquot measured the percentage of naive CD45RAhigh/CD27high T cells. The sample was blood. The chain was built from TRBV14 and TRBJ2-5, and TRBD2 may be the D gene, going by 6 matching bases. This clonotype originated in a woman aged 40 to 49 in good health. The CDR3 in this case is CASSQGGTAETQYF. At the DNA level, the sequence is TGTGCCAGCAGCCAAGGCGGGACCGCTGAGACCCAGTACTTC.